Listed below are T cell receptor beta chains from one sample, sequenced in a study of OX40 agonist ivuxolimab in advanced cancers. Some clones are missing from TCRdb's copy, which holds only in-frame ones; the method was immunoSEQ multiplex PCR. The sample lists more than 30,000 clones, about 88% seen once, with 3.5% to 5% in the top ten. The specimen was CD4+ or CD8+ T cells sorted from blood, collected in a trial of the OX40 agonist ivuxolimab. The receptors originated from an adult with an advanced solid tumor such as melanoma, head and neck, liver or kidney cancer. Each CDR3 is given without its conserved first and last residue. The order of the fields is CDR3 protein, J gene, V gene, D gene. A D gene is named only where the DNA matches it firmly.

ASGRGTTDTQY	TRBJ2-3	TRBV2	-
ASSPEDRGWGYT	TRBJ1-2	TRBV18	TRBD1
ASSPEGGSPLH	TRBJ1-6	TRBV7-2	-
ASSSYGGYTGELF	TRBJ2-2	TRBV7-6	-
ASSPPYQMTQY	TRBJ2-5	TRBV14	-
ASSLDRGDEKLF	TRBJ1-4	TRBV5-1	TRBD1
ATSRGGTGNIQY	TRBJ2-4	TRBV15	-
AIYDRVRSWGGYT	TRBJ1-2	TRBV28	TRBD1
ASSLEAPGPYEQY	TRBJ2-7	TRBV7-8	-
ASRSAGGNEKLF	TRBJ1-4	TRBV27	TRBD1
ASSPFVTDRGRWSYEQY	TRBJ2-7	TRBV4-1	TRBD1
ASSLAPGPYQETQY	TRBJ2-5	TRBV7-6	-
ASSFDRGAEKLF	TRBJ1-4	TRBV11-1	TRBD1
ASSPGTAGNTIY	TRBJ1-3	TRBV18	TRBD1
ASSLMRGGQY	TRBJ2-3	TRBV28	-
ASSPGTGGNEQF	TRBJ2-1	TRBV18	TRBD1
ASSYPGTVTGELF	TRBJ2-2	TRBV6-6	TRBD1
ASSSPGRSSYNSPLH	TRBJ1-6	TRBV27	-
ASSRDLSDSYGYT	TRBJ1-2	TRBV18	-
ASSLGGRNYGYT	TRBJ1-2	TRBV5-6	-
ASTSDGASRGNEQF	TRBJ2-1	TRBV2	-
ASSPRTGGDTQY	TRBJ2-3	TRBV18	-
ASSLLNTNEKLF	TRBJ1-4	TRBV5-1	-
ASSGVFSYNSPLH	TRBJ1-6	TRBV28	-
ASSLAGRDGYT	TRBJ1-2	TRBV5-1	-
ASSQVGTGPLGGGYT	TRBJ1-2	TRBV4-1	TRBD1
ASSPPPGKPPNEQF	TRBJ2-1	TRBV18	-
SVGRRLADEQY	TRBJ2-7	TRBV29-1	-
ASSRWGAGSYNEQF	TRBJ2-1	TRBV5-4	-
ASSLGQGRTDTQY	TRBJ2-3	TRBV13	-
ASSPPWDFRTESYNEQF	TRBJ2-1	TRBV18	-
ASIDTRRDGYT	TRBJ1-2	TRBV28	-
ASKKDRDQETQY	TRBJ2-5	TRBV27	TRBD1
ASSHVGRLGPIKLF	TRBJ1-4	TRBV7-6	-
ASSLSGTKTDTQY	TRBJ2-3	TRBV5-1	-
ASSSSWVETQY	TRBJ2-5	TRBV2	-
ASSFRVDGYT	TRBJ1-2	TRBV28	-
ASSLTTTGTGELF	TRBJ2-2	TRBV19	-
SVESSAGGTSYEQY	TRBJ2-7	TRBV29-1	TRBD2